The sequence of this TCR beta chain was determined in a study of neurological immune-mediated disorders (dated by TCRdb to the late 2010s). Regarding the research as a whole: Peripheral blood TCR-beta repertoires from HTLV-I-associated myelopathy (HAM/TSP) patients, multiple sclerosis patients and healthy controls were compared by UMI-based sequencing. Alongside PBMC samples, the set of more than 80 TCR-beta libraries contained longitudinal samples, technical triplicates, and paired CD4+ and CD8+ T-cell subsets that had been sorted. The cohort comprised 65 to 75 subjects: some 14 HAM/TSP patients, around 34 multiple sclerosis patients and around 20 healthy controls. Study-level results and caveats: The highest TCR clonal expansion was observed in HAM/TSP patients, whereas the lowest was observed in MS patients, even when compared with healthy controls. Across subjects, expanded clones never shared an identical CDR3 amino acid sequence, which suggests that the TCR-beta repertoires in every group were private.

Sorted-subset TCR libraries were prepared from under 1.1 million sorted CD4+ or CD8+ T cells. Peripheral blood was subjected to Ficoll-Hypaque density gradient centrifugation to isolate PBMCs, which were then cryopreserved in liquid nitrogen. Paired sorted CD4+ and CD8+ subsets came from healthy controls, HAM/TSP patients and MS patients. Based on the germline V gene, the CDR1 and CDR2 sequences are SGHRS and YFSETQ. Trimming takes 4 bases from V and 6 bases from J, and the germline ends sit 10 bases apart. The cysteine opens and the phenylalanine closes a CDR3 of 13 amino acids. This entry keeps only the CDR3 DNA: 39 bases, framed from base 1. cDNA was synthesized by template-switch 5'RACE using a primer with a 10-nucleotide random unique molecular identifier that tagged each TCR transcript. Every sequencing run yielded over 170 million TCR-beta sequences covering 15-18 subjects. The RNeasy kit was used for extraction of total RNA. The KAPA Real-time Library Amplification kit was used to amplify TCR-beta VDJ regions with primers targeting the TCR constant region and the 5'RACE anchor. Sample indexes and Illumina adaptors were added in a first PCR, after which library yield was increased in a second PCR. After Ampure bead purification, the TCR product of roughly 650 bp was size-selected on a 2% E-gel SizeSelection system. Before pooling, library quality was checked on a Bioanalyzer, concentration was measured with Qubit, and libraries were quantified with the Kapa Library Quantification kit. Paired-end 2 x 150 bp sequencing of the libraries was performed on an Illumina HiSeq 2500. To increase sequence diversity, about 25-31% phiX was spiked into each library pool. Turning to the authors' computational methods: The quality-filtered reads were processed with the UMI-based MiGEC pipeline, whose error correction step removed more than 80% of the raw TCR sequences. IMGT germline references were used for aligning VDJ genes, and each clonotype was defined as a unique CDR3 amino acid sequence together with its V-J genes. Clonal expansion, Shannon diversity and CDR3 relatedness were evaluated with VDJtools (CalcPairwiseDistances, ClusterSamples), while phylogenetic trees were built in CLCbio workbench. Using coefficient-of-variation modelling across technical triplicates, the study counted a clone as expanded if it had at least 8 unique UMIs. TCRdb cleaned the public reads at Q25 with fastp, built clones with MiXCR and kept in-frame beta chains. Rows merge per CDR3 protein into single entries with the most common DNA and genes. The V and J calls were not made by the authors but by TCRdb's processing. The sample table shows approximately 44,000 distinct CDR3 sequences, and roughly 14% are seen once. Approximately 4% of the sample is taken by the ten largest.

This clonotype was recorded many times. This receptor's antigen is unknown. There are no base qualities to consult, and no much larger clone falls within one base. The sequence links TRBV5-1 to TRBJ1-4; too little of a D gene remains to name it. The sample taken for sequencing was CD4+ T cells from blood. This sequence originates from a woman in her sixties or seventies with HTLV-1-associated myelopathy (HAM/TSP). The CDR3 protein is CASSERTDEKLFF. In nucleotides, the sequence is TGCGCCAGCAGCGAACGGACGGATGAAAAACTGTTTTTT.